The sequence of this T cell receptor beta chain was determined in a study of CXCR3-negative and CXCR3-positive naive CD8 T cells. CDR1 is SGHDT and CDR2 is YYEEEE in the germline V gene. The CDR3 has 15 amino acids. UMI-labeled TRB cDNA libraries were prepared by 5' RACE. TCRdb reprocessed the 5' RACE reads; each CDR3 protein has one entry and no DNA is given. This listing includes about 130,000 distinct CDR3 sequences. Concerning this clonotype: Its matching antigen is unknown.

General observations from the study: TRB CDR3s of CXCR3-positive naive cells were more hydrophobic than those of CXCR3-negative naive cells.

The chain is built from TRBV5-6 and TRBJ1-3; the D gene TCRdb calls, TRBD1, cannot be checked with no DNA. This receptor was identified in a human donor in good health. Some clones in this sample may be carry-over from other donors' samples. Sequencing was carried out using naive CXCR3+ CD8+ T cells from blood. Specified subset: CD45RO-CCR7+CD27+CD95- naive CD8+ T cells expressing CXCR3 (TNR3+). The CDR3 loop is CASSPQGSSGNTIYF.